Listed below are T cell receptor beta chains from one sample, sequenced in a study of T cell repertoires in cytomegalovirus infection. From the reads, TCRdb called clonotypes with MiXCR, one entry per CDR3 protein. In the table there are around 360,000 distinct CDR3 sequences, roughly 34% of which are singletons. No antigen has been assigned to these receptors. The sequenced sample was cultured PBMCs, obtained from culture after CMV antigen stimulation. These receptors originate from a human donor in good health (CMV status not recorded). Some clones in this sample may be carry-over from other donors' samples. Each CDR3 is given with its conserved first and last residue. The D gene is left open where the match is weak. Rows give clone size only sometimes, using once, few, many, or a class for an expanded clone.

d_gene: TRBD1
v_gene: TRBV24-1
abundance: .
j_gene: TRBJ1-1
CDR3aa: CATSDLDRVGAFF
CDR3nt: TGTGCCACCAGTGACCTAGACAGGGTGGGAGCTTTCTTT

d_gene: .
v_gene: TRBV7-2
abundance: few
j_gene: TRBJ1-6
CDR3aa: CASSKQGSPLHF
CDR3nt: TGTGCCAGCAGCAAGCAGGGTTCACCCCTCCACTTT

d_gene: .
v_gene: TRBV7-8
abundance: few
j_gene: TRBJ2-1
CDR3aa: CASSFLGNNEQFF
CDR3nt: TGTGCCAGCAGCTTTCTGGGGAACAATGAGCAGTTCTTC

d_gene: TRBD1
v_gene: TRBV19
abundance: .
j_gene: TRBJ1-2
CDR3aa: CASSTGTGVSYGYTF
CDR3nt: TGTGCCAGTAGTACCGGGACAGGGGTCAGCTATGGCTACACCTTC

d_gene: TRBD2
v_gene: TRBV6-2/TRBV6-3
abundance: .
j_gene: TRBJ2-3
CDR3aa: CASRPLAGVDTQYF
CDR3nt: TGTGCCAGCAGACCTCTAGCGGGAGTAGATACGCAGTATTTT

d_gene: .
v_gene: TRBV15
abundance: .
j_gene: TRBJ2-3
CDR3aa: CATSSRLEGTDTQYF
CDR3nt: TGTGCCACCAGCAGCCGTCTAGAAGGCACAGATACGCAGTATTTT

d_gene: TRBD1
v_gene: TRBV3-1
abundance: .
j_gene: TRBJ1-4
CDR3aa: CASSQDPWGTGISTNEKLFF
CDR3nt: TGTGCCAGCAGCCAAGATCCATGGGGGACAGGCATATCTACTAATGAAAAACTGTTTTTT

d_gene: .
v_gene: TRBV7-3
abundance: few
j_gene: TRBJ2-7
CDR3aa: CASSLTSGYEQYF
CDR3nt: TGTGCCAGCAGCTTAACGTCAGGGTACGAGCAGTACTTC

d_gene: TRBD2
v_gene: TRBV7-2
abundance: few
j_gene: TRBJ2-5
CDR3aa: CASSLAGTSGKETQYF
CDR3nt: TGTGCCAGCAGCTTAGCTGGGACTAGCGGAAAAGAGACCCAGTACTTC

d_gene: .
v_gene: TRBV7-2
abundance: many
j_gene: TRBJ2-1
CDR3aa: CASSLMNEQFF
CDR3nt: TGTGCCAGCAGCTTAATGAATGAGCAGTTCTTC

d_gene: TRBD2
v_gene: TRBV12-3/TRBV12-4
abundance: few
j_gene: TRBJ2-1
CDR3aa: CASRRPPTSANNEQFF
CDR3nt: TGTGCCAGCAGGAGGCCTCCGACTAGCGCCAACAATGAGCAGTTCTTC

d_gene: .
v_gene: TRBV28
abundance: many
j_gene: TRBJ1-5
CDR3aa: CASSNYPTPGSNQPQHF
CDR3nt: TGTGCCAGCTCTAATTACCCCACACCAGGTAGCAATCAGCCCCAGCATTTT